These 24 T cell receptor beta chains came from one sample sequenced in a study of T cell changes during pregnancy in multiple sclerosis. Sequencing used immunoSEQ multiplex PCR; TCRdb keeps in-frame clones, though not all of them. The sample has tens of thousands of clones, around 94% seen once; the top ten hold under 2%. The sample in question was peripheral blood, obtained after pregnancy. The receptors here all came from a female donor in good health, enrolled as a control in a pregnancy study.

The chain carries TRBV4-2 and TRBJ1-5; the D gene is possibly TRBD1 (5 bases). Germline CDR1 is LGHNA and CDR2 is YNFKEQ. The germline V and J ends were trimmed by 1 base and 6 bases, with 13 bases remaining between them. There are 15 residues in the CDR3. This CDR3 is CASSQAGQGSQPQHF. The CDR3 DNA sequence: TGTGCCAGCAGCCAAGCTGGGCAGGGTAGTCAGCCCCAGCATTTT.

This sequence joins TRBV28 and TRBJ2-7; TRBD2 matches 9 bases. With 6 bases clipped from V and 3 bases from J, the junction kept 9 bases outside the gene matches. CDR3 length: 15 amino acids. CDR1 MDHEN and CDR2 SYDVKM come from the germline V gene. The chain's CDR3 is CASSPWASGNYEQYF. The CDR3 coding sequence is TGTGCCAGCAGCCCCTGGGCTAGCGGGAACTACGAGCAGTACTTC. The variable domain in full, completed from reference TRBV28 and TRBJ2-7, reads DVKVTQSSRYLVKRTGEKVFLECVQDMDHENMFWYRQDPGLGLRLIYFSYDVKMKEKGDIPEGYSVSREKKERFSLILESASTNQTSMYLCASSPWASGNYEQYFGPGTRLTVT.

This chain uses TRBV9 with TRBJ2-2; TRBD1 matches 7 bases. The V gene's germline CDR1 is SGDLS and CDR2 YYNGEE. This CDR3 has 17 residues. V shed 5 bases, J shed 8 bases, and the junction held 18 bases outside the gene matches. The CDR3 sequence: CASRIEPGQRPGGELFF. In DNA, the CDR3 is TGTGCCAGCAGGATAGAGCCGGGACAGAGGCCCGGGGGGGAGCTGTTTTTT.

The chain combines TRBV7-6 with TRBJ2-3, with a possible D match to TRBD2 (5 bases). Trimming took 5 bases from V and 0 from J, leaving 15 bases between them. Germline CDR1 is SGHVS and CDR2 is FNYEAQ. The CDR3 totals 16 residues. This CDR3 reads CASSLNGEPSTDTQYF. In nucleotides, the CDR3 is TGTGCCAGCAGCCTTAACGGGGAACCTAGCACAGATACGCAGTATTTT.

The genes are TRBV9 and TRBJ1-4, with 8 bases aligning to TRBD1. This CDR3 is 16 amino acids long. Germline V CDR1 and CDR2: SGDLS, YYNGEE. The ends lost 4 bases at V and 8 bases at J; junction bases unmatched: 13. CDR3 nucleotide sequence: TGTGCCAGCAGCCTTGACGCGACAGGGGCCTACGAAAAACTGTTTTTT. The encoded protein is CASSLDATGAYEKLFF.

The chain links TRBV5-3 to TRBJ2-7; D not certain. TRBV5-3 is known as an ORF, though its function is uncertain. The CDR3 spans 11 residues. The V end was cut by 3 bases, the J end by 4 bases, with 5 bases between. CDR3 sequence: CARSWRYEQYF. The CDR3 coding sequence is TGTGCCAGAAGCTGGAGATACGAGCAGTACTTC.

V and J are TRBV15 and TRBJ2-5; tentative D call: TRBD1 (6 bases). Deletions cut 0 bases from V and 1 base from J, with 9 bases between. This CDR3 spans 15 amino acids. Germline CDR1 and CDR2: LNHNV and YYDKDF (reference sequence). The DNA for the CDR3 is TGTGCCACCAGCAGAGATAACAGGGCCCAAGAGACCCAGTACTTC. The encoded protein is CATSRDNRAQETQYF.

V gene TRBV18 combines with J gene TRBJ1-1; the match to TRBD1 covers 7 bases. V lost 3 bases and J lost 9; bases outside the gene matches: 7. Looked up from germline, CDR1 is KGHSH and CDR2 is LQKENI. The length of the CDR3 is 13 residues. CDR3 nucleotide sequence: TGTGCCAGCTCACCGGGACAGAAAACTCAAGCTTTCTTT. Its protein is CASSPGQKTQAFF. Full variable domain (rest looked up from reference TRBV18 and TRBJ1-1): NAGVMQNPRHLVRRRGQEARLRCSPMKGHSHVYWYRQLPEEGLKFMVYLQKENIIDESGMPKERFSAEFPKEGPSILRIQQVVRGDSAAYFCASSPGQKTQAFFGQGTRLTVV.

V and J are TRBV6-6 and TRBJ1-1; D is ambiguous. The CDR3 runs 14 residues. V was trimmed by 2 bases and J by 2 bases, leaving 9 bases between them. CDR1 and CDR2 (germline): MNHNY, SVGAGI (reference sequence). This CDR3 reads CASSYDGPNTEAFF. The CDR3 DNA follows: TGTGCCAGCAGTTACGATGGGCCCAACACTGAAGCTTTCTTT.

V is TRBV28 and J is TRBJ1-5, with 10 bases that match TRBD1. CDR1 is MDHEN and CDR2 is SYDVKM in the germline V gene. The CDR3 contains 20 residues. V lost 8 bases and J lost 0; bases outside the gene matches: 19. The CDR3 bases are TGTGCCAGCTCTCGGACAGGGGGTTATACTTACGACTATAGCAATCAGCCCCAGCATTTT. It translates to CASSRTGGYTYDYSNQPQHF.

The V and J genes are TRBV6-5 and TRBJ2-7, with 10 bases that match TRBD1. Trimming took 2 bases from V and 4 from J; bases not matched to a gene: 2. CDR1 and CDR2 from the germline V gene are MNHEY and SVGAGI. The CDR3 totals 14 residues. The CDR3 DNA is TGTGCCAGCAGTTACAGGGGACAGGGGTACGAGCAGTACTTC. This sequence encodes CASSYRGQGYEQYF.

The genes are TRBV28 and TRBJ2-3; D perhaps matches TRBD2 (5 bases). The ends were cut back, 11 bases at V and 2 bases at J, with 11 bases in the middle. Germline-derived CDR1 and CDR2 are MDHEN and SYDVKM. The CDR3 totals 12 residues. CDR3 sequence (DNA): TGTGCCGAGGCGGGCCTCACAGATACGCAGTATTTT. It codes for CAEAGLTDTQYF.

The chain is built from TRBV7-9 and TRBJ2-1; D remains ambiguous. V dropped 3 bases and J dropped 0 bases, with 9 bases sitting between them. CDR1 is SEHNR, CDR2 FQNEAQ, per germline (reference sequence). This CDR3 region has 15 residues. The CDR3 is CASSLRQSSYNEQFF. The CDR3 DNA reads TGTGCCAGCAGCTTGCGGCAGAGCTCCTACAATGAGCAGTTCTTC.

The CDR3 DNA is TGCGCCAGCAGCTTGAGCGGGAGGGGAGAGACCCAGTACTTC. Amino acids: CASSLSGRGETQYF. This chain connects TRBV5-1 to TRBJ2-5, with 10 bases matching TRBD2. CDR3 length: 14 amino acids. Germline CDR1 and CDR2: SGHRS and YFSETQ. V shed 1 base, J shed 4 bases, and the junction held 1 base outside the gene matches. Full variable domain (rest looked up from reference TRBV5-1 and TRBJ2-5): KAGVTQTPRYLIKTRGQQVTLSCSPISGHRSVSWYQQTPGQGLQFLFEYFSETQRNKGNFPGRFSGRQFSNSRSEMNVSTLELGDSALYLCASSLSGRGETQYFGPGTRLLVL.

V and J are TRBV7-8 and TRBJ2-1, with TRBD2 identical over 7 bases. In germline, CDR1 is SGHVS, CDR2 FQNEAQ. With 3 bases clipped from V and 7 bases from J, the junction kept 15 bases outside the gene matches. The CDR3 sequence is 17 residues long. The DNA of the CDR3 is TGTGCCAGCAGCTTTGGACTAGTCGGCTCGGTCTGGAATGAGCAGTTCTTC. It codes for CASSFGLVGSVWNEQFF.

With respect to this clone: The same CDR3 arises from other DNA sequences in this sample as well. CDR3 in DNA: TGCGCCAGCAGCTTGGCGGGGGGAACCTACGAGCAGTACTTC. It codes for CASSLAGGTYEQYF. The chain combines TRBV5-1 with TRBJ2-7; 7 positions agree with TRBD2. CDR3 length: 14 amino acids. Germline CDR1 reads SGHRS; CDR2 reads YFSETQ. The V segment lost 0 bases and the J segment 2 bases; nucleotides outside the gene matches: 2.

The J gene is TRBJ2-7, the V gene TRBV4-1; D possibly corresponds to TRBD2 (7 bases). CDR1 is MGHRA and CDR2 is YSYEKL in the germline V gene. The CDR3 is made up of 15 amino acids. Trimming left V 0 bases short and J 4 bases short, with 13 bases between. The DNA of the CDR3 is TGCGCCAGCAGCCAAGATTTTAGGGGGGGGTACGAGCAGTACTTC. Translated: CASSQDFRGGYEQYF.

The gene calls are TRBV19 and TRBJ2-7; no clear D gene. This CDR3 is built from 14 residues. V was trimmed by 4 bases and J by 0 bases, leaving 10 bases between them. Germline values: CDR1 LNHDA, CDR2 SQIVND (reference sequence). CDR3 residues: CASSTQMYSYEQYF. For the CDR3, the DNA is TGTGCCAGTAGTACTCAGATGTACTCCTACGAGCAGTACTTC.

The V call is TRBV27, the J call TRBJ1-4, with 7 bases lining up with TRBD1. The germline CDR1 and CDR2 sequences are MNHEY and SMNVEV (reference sequence). V lost 5 bases, J lost 2 bases, and 5 bases stayed unmatched. This CDR3 contains 15 residues. CDR3 DNA: TGTGCCAGCAGTCCTACAGGGGCGACTAATGAAAAACTGTTTTTT. Protein: CASSPTGATNEKLFF.

The chain carries TRBV5-1 and TRBJ2-3, with 12 bases lining up with TRBD1. The CDR3 extends over 16 amino acids. CDR1 is SGHRS, CDR2 YFSETQ, per germline. After removal of 4 bases from V and 2 bases from J, the junction contained 5 bases not matched to a gene. CDR3 in amino acids: CASSAGQGAPTDTQYF. The CDR3 coding sequence is TGCGCCAGCAGCGCGGGACAGGGGGCGCCCACAGATACGCAGTATTTT.

V is TRBV6-5 and J is TRBJ2-2, with TRBD2 matching 8 bases. Germline CDR1 is MNHEY and CDR2 is SVGAGI. The CDR3 loop spans 15 amino acids. The V segment lost 2 bases and the J segment 3 bases; nucleotides outside the gene matches: 2. The DNA of the CDR3 is TGTGCCAGCAGTTACGCACTAGCGGACACCGGGGAGCTGTTTTTT. The encoded protein is CASSYALADTGELFF.

The chain carries TRBV4-2 and TRBJ2-3, with a weak D call TRBD1 (5 bases). V lost 4 bases and J lost 0, with 17 bases in between. This CDR3 has 17 amino acids. Germline CDR1 and CDR2: LGHNA and YNFKEQ. In DNA form, the CDR3 reads TGTGCCAGCAGCCTCGTGATAGGGGCTTCGAGCACAGATACGCAGTATTTT. Its translation: CASSLVIGASSTDTQYF.

This chain uses TRBV5-1 with TRBJ2-3; no clear D gene. The CDR3 sequence is 14 residues long. The V gene's germline CDR1 is SGHRS and CDR2 YFSETQ. V lost 4 bases to trimming and J lost 2 bases, with 11 bases between them. The CDR3, as DNA: TGCGCCAGCAGCCCTGCGAAGTACACAGATACGCAGTATTTT. This translates into CASSPAKYTDTQYF.

The gene calls are TRBV28 and TRBJ2-3, with TRBD2 identical over 9 bases. The CDR3 runs to 16 residues. Germline loops: CDR1 MDHEN, CDR2 SYDVKM. Losses at the gene ends were 4 bases for V and 2 bases for J; bases not matched to a gene: 7. The CDR3 sequence is CASSSSSGTNTDTQYF. The CDR3 bases are TGTGCCAGCAGTTCCTCTAGCGGGACCAACACAGATACGCAGTATTTT.